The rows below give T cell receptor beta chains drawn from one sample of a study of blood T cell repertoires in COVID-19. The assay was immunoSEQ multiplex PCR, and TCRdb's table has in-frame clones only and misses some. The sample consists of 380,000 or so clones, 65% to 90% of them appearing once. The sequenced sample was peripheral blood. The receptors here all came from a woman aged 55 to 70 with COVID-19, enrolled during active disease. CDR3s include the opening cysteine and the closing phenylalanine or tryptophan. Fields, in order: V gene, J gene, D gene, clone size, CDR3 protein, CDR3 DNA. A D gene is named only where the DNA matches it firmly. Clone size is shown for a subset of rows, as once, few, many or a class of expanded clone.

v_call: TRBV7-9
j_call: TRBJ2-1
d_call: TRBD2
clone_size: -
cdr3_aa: CASSLSSGGLNEQFF
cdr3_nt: TGTGCCAGCAGCTTGTCTAGCGGGGGCCTTAATGAGCAGTTCTTC

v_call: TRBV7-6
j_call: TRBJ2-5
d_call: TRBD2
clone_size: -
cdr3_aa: CASWGGGSRETQYF
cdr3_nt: TGTGCCAGCTGGGGCGGGGGGTCGAGAGAGACCCAGTACTTC

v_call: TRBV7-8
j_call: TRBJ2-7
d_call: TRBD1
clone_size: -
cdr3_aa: CASSPSRDSFYEQYF
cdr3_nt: TGTGCCAGCAGCCCATCCCGGGACAGCTTCTACGAGCAGTACTTC

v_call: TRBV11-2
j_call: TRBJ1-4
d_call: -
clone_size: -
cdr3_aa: CASSLRSQGEKLFF
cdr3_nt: TGTGCCAGCAGCTTGCGCAGCCAGGGTGAAAAACTGTTTTTT

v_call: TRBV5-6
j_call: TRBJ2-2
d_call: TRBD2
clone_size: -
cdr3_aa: CASSLDGGYTGELFF
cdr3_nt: TGTGCCAGCAGCTTGGACGGGGGGTACACCGGGGAGCTGTTTTTT

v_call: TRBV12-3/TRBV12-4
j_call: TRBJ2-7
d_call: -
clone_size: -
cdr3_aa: CASSLWGRYEQYF
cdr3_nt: TGTGCCAGCAGTTTATGGGGCCGCTACGAGCAGTACTTC

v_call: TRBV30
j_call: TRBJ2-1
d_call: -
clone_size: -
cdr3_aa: CAWSVHRGEQFF
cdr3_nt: TGTGCCTGGAGTGTGCATCGGGGTGAGCAGTTCTTC

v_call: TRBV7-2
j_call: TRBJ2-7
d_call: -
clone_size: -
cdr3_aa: CASSLSGAYEQYF
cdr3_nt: TGTGCCAGCAGCTTGTCGGGGGCCTACGAGCAGTACTTC

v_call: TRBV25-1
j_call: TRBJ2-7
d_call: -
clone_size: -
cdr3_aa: CASSVTWGDAREQYF
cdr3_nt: TGTGCCAGCAGTGTTACGTGGGGGGATGCCCGCGAGCAGTACTTC

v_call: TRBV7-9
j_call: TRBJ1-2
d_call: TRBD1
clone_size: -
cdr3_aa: CASSYGQGIDGYTF
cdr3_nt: TGTGCCAGCAGCTATGGACAGGGTATTGATGGCTACACCTTC

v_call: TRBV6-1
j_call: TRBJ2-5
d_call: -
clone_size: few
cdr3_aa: CASSEGQGQETQYF
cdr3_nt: TGTGCCAGCAGTGAAGGCCAGGGCCAAGAGACCCAGTACTTC

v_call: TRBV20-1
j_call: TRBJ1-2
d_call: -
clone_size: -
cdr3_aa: CSANRGRDSTF
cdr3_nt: TGCAGTGCTAATCGGGGAAGAGACTCCACCTTC

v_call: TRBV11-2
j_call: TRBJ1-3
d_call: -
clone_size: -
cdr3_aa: CASSFQGSVGNTIYF
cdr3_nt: TGTGCCAGCAGCTTCCAGGGGTCAGTCGGAAACACCATATATTTT

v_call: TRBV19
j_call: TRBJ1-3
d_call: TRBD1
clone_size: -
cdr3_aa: CATNRGLSGNTIYF
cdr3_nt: TGTGCCACTAACAGGGGGTTGTCTGGAAACACCATATATTTT

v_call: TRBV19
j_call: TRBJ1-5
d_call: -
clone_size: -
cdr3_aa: CASSISGGGQPQHF
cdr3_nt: TGTGCCAGTAGTATAAGCGGGGGCGGACAGCCCCAGCATTTT

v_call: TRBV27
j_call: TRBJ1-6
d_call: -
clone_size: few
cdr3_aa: CASSVSYNSPLHF
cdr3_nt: TGTGCCAGCTCGGTCTCCTATAATTCACCCCTCCACTTT

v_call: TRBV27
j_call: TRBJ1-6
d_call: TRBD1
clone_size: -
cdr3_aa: CASSTGTDNSPLHF
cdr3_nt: TGTGCCAGCAGCACCGGGACAGATAATTCACCCCTCCACTTT

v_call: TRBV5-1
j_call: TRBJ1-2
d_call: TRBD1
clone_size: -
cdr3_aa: CASSYTGVGYTF
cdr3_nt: TGCGCCAGCAGCTATACAGGGGTGGGCTACACCTTC

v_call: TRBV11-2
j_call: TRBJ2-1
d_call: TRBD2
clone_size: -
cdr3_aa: CASSSGTSLANNEQFF
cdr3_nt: TGTGCCAGCAGCTCCGGGACTAGCCTCGCAAACAATGAGCAGTTCTTC

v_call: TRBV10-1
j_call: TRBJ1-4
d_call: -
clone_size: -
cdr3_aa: CASSEGGSGEKLFF
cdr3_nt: TGCGCCAGCAGTGAGGGGGGCTCTGGTGAAAAACTGTTTTTT

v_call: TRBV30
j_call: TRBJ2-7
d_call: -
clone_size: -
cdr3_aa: CAWSGGGEGTYEQYF
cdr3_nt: TGTGCCTGGAGTGGGGGAGGAGAGGGGACCTACGAGCAGTACTTC

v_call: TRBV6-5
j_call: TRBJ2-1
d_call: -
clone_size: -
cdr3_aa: CASSYSGRENEQFF
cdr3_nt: TGTGCCAGCAGTTACTCGGGTCGGGAGAATGAGCAGTTCTTC

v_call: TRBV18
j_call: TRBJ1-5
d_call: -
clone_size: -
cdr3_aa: CASSPLTDRRANQPQHF
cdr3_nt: TGTGCCAGCTCACCATTGACAGACAGAAGAGCAAATCAGCCCCAGCATTTT

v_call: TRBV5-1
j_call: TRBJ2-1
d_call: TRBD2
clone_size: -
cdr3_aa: CASSLGLAGGDNEQFF
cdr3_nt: TGCGCCAGCAGCTTGGGACTAGCGGGGGGAGACAATGAGCAGTTCTTC

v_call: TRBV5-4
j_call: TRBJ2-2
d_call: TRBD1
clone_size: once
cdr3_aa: CASSPRTGGLTGELFF
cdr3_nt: TGTGCCAGCAGCCCCCGGACAGGGGGATTGACCGGGGAGCTGTTTTTT

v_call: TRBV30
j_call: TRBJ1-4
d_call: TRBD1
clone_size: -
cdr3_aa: CAWDRQGSNEKLFF
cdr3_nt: TGTGCCTGGGACAGACAGGGAAGTAATGAAAAACTGTTTTTT

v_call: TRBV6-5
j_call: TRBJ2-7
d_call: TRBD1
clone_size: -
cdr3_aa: CASSSEQGAAYEQYF
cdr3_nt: TGTGCCAGCAGTTCCGAACAGGGGGCAGCCTACGAGCAGTACTTC

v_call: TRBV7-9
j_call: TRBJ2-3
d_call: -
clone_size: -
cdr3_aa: CASSQGTDTQYF
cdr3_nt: TGTGCCAGCAGTCAGGGGACAGATACGCAGTATTTT

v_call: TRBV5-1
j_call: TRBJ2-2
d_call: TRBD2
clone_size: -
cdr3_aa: CASSWSGGGTGELFF
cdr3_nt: TGCGCCAGCAGCTGGAGCGGGGGAGGCACCGGGGAGCTGTTTTTT

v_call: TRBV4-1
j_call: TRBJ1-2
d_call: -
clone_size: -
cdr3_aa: CASSQVKAAGGGYGYTF
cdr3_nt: TGCGCCAGCAGCCAAGTTAAGGCGGCTGGAGGAGGCTATGGCTACACCTTC

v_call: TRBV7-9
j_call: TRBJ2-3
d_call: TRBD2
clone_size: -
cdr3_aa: CASSSSGGDGNTQYF
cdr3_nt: TGTGCCAGCAGCTCTAGCGGGGGGGATGGAAATACGCAGTATTTT

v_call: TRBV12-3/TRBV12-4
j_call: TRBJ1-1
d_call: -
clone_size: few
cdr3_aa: CASSFMNTEAFF
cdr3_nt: TGTGCCAGCAGTTTTATGAACACTGAAGCTTTCTTT

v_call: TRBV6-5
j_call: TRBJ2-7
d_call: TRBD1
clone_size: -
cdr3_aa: CASSYGTGSTYEQYF
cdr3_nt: TGTGCCAGCAGTTATGGGACAGGGTCCACCTACGAGCAGTACTTC

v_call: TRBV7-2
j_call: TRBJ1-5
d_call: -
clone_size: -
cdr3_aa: CASSQNPRSNQPQHF
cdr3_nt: TGTGCCAGCAGCCAAAACCCCAGAAGCAATCAGCCCCAGCATTTT

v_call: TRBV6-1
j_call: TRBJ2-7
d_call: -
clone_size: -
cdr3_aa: CASSDIYEQYF
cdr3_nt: TGTGCCAGCAGTGACATCTACGAGCAGTACTTC

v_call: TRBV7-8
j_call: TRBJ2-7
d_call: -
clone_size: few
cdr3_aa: CASSPRPGLTYEQYF
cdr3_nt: TGTGCCAGCAGCCCGCGGCCGGGACTCACCTACGAGCAGTACTTC

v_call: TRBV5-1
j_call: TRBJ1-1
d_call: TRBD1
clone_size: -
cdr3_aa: CASSPSTGSMNTEAFF
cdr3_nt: TGCGCCAGCAGCCCCTCGACAGGGAGCATGAACACTGAAGCTTTCTTT

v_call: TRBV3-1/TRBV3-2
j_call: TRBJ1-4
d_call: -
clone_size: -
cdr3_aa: CASSQRRREEKLFF
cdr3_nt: TGTGCCAGCAGCCAACGCCGGCGGGAGGAAAAACTGTTTTTT

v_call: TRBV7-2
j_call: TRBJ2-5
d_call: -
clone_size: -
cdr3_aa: CASSLVQLVVETQYF
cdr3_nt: TGTGCCAGCAGCTTAGTGCAACTAGTGGTTGAGACCCAGTACTTC

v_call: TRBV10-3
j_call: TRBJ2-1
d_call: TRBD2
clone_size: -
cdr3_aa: CAISVGTSLNEQFF
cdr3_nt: TGTGCCATCAGTGTTGGGACTAGCCTTAACGAGCAGTTCTTC

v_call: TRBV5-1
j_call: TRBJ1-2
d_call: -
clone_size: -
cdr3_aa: CASSLGRGAYYGYTF
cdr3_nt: TGCGCCAGCAGCTTGGGGCGGGGGGCCTACTATGGCTACACCTTC

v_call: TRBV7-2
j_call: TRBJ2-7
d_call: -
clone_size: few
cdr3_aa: CASSPRRTGDEQYF
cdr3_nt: TGTGCCAGCAGCCCGAGGCGGACCGGGGACGAGCAGTACTTC

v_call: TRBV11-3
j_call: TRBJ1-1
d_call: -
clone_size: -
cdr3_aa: CASSLEDRVLGNGDAFF
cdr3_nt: TGTGCCAGCAGCTTAGAGGACAGAGTCCTCGGAAATGGTGATGCTTTCTTT

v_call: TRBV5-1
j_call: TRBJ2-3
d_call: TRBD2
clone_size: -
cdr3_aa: CASSLATSGGRDTQYF
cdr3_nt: TGCGCCAGCAGCTTGGCCACTAGCGGGGGGCGAGATACGCAGTATTTT

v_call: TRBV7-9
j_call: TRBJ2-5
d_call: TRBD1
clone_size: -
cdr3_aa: CASSPNRGLYQETQYF
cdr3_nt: TGTGCCAGCAGCCCCAACAGGGGGCTTTACCAAGAGACCCAGTACTTC

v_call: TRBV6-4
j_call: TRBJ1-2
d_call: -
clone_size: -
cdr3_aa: CASSDLTAYGYTF
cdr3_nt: TGTGCCAGCAGTGATTTAACAGCCTATGGCTACACCTTC

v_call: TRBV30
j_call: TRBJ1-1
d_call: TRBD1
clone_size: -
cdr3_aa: CAWSGSGTGWTTEAFF
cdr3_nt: TGTGCCTGGAGTGGATCCGGGACAGGGTGGACCACTGAAGCTTTCTTT

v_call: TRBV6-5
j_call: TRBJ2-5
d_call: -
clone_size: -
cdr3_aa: CASSYSARRETQYF
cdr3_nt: TGTGCCAGCAGTTACTCGGCTAGGCGGGAGACCCAGTACTTC